Presented here are 29 T cell receptor beta chains from one specimen sequenced in a study of blood T cell repertoires in COVID-19. The repertoire was sequenced with immunoSEQ multiplex PCR; TCRdb's copy has only in-frame clones and lacks some. The sample lists 250,000 to 350,000 clones; about 88% were seen once. Source material: peripheral blood. Receptors were obtained from a woman aged 25 to 39 with COVID-19, enrolled during active disease.

The CDR3 reads CASSRDLPPGELFF. CDR3 sequence (DNA): TGTGCCAGCAGTCGAGACTTGCCCCCCGGGGAGCTGTTTTTT. The rearrangement uses TRBV6-2 or TRBV6-3 and TRBJ2-2, with D unclear. V shed 5 bases and J shed 6 bases, with 13 bases lying between them. Germline V CDR1 and CDR2: MNHEY, SVGEGT. The CDR3 has 14 amino acids.

J is TRBJ2-1 and V is TRBV18; TRBD1 aligns across 7 bases. The CDR3 has 12 amino acids. Germline-derived CDR1 and CDR2 are KGHSH and LQKENI. Trimming took 5 bases from V and 11 from J; bases not matched to a gene: 6. CDR3 sequence (DNA): TGTGCCAGCTCAGAGGGACAGCTCAAGCAGTTCTTC. Encoded protein: CASSEGQLKQFF.

The chain is built from TRBV7-6 and TRBJ2-2, with TRBD2 matching 8 bases. Trimming removed 2 bases from V and 2 bases from J; junction bases left unmatched: 10. The CDR3 is 18 amino acids. CDR1 SGHVS and CDR2 FNYEAQ come from the germline V gene. The CDR3 region is CASSLRPAGDYNTGELFF. As DNA, the CDR3 is TGTGCCAGCAGCTTACGCCCAGCGGGAGACTATAACACCGGGGAGCTGTTTTTT.

The chain couples TRBV5-4 to TRBJ2-2; 10 nucleotides match TRBD1. The V and J ends lost 5 bases and 5 bases, in that order; junction bases with no gene match: 6. This CDR3 spans 15 amino acids. Germline lookup yields CDR1 SGHNT and CDR2 YYREEE (reference sequence). The CDR3 nucleotides are TGTGCCAGCAGTTCCGGGACAGGGGTTACCGGGGAGCTGTTTTTT. Translated: CASSSGTGVTGELFF. Full variable domain (missing parts from reference TRBV5-4 and TRBJ2-2): ETGVTQSPTHLIKTRGQQVTLRCSSQSGHNTVSWYQQALGQGPQFIFQYYREEENGRGNFPPRFSGLQFPNYSSELNVNALELDDSALYLCASSSGTGVTGELFFGEGSRLTVL.

The chain is built from TRBV10-2 and TRBJ1-4, with D perhaps TRBD1 (5 bases). Germline V lookup: CDR1 WSHSY, CDR2 SAAADI. The V gene lost 3 bases and the J gene lost 6 bases, with 11 bases spanning the gap. The CDR3 runs to 14 residues. CDR3 loop: CASSDGGSDEKLFF. The CDR3 nucleotides read TGCGCCAGCAGTGACGGGGGTTCGGATGAAAAACTGTTTTTT.

The chain links TRBV28 to TRBJ2-3; D perhaps matches TRBD2 (6 bases). The CDR3 runs 20 residues. CDR1 and CDR2 from the germline V gene are MDHEN and SYDVKM. Deletions cut 3 bases from V and 3 bases from J, with 28 bases between. CDR3 region: CASSFSRGYGGVKRTDTQYF. The CDR3 nucleotides are TGTGCCAGCAGTTTCTCTCGGGGTTATGGAGGGGTAAAGAGGACAGATACGCAGTATTTT.

The rearrangement links TRBV10-3 to TRBJ2-2; 8 nucleotides line up with TRBD2. CDR3 length equals 15 residues. Per germline, CDR1 ENHRY and CDR2 SYGVKD. Trimming removed 8 bases from V and 5 bases from J; junction bases left unmatched: 10. DNA of the CDR3: TGTGCCATCGGCCGGGGACTAGAGAGAACCGGGGAGCTGTTTTTT. Its translation is CAIGRGLERTGELFF.

V usage is TRBV6-6 and J usage is TRBJ2-3, with D hard to call. Trimming cost V 2 bases and J 4 bases, with 16 bases left between them. This CDR3 comprises 16 residues. The V gene's germline CDR1 is MNHNY and CDR2 SVGAGI (reference sequence). The CDR3 spells CASSYPIGAGSDTQYF. Written as DNA, the CDR3 is TGTGCCAGCAGTTACCCAATCGGAGCTGGCTCAGATACGCAGTATTTT.

The chain is built from TRBV6-4 and TRBJ2-2; 9 positions match TRBD1. The CDR3 extends over 14 amino acids. Germline lookup yields CDR1 MRHNA and CDR2 SNTAGT. V was pared by 6 bases and J by 4 bases, with 3 bases of the junction left unmatched. CDR3 DNA sequence: TGTGCCAGCAGCTTACAGGGGGCCACCGGGGAGCTGTTTTTT. It specifies CASSLQGATGELFF.

The genes are TRBV2 and TRBJ2-7; 11 nucleotides align to TRBD2. The germline CDR1 and CDR2 sequences are SNHLY and FYNNEI. The CDR3 length is 15 residues. Trimming took 5 bases from V and 4 from J; bases not matched to a gene: 7. The CDR3 is CASSPPSGRTYEQYF. CDR3 sequence (DNA): TGTGCCAGCAGTCCCCCTAGCGGGAGGACATACGAGCAGTACTTC. Full variable domain (rest looked up from reference TRBV2 and TRBJ2-7): EPEVTQTPSHQVTQMGQEVILRCVPISNHLYFYWYRQILGQKVEFLVSFYNNEISEKSEIFDDQFSVERPDGSNFTLKIRSTKLEDSAMYFCASSPPSGRTYEQYFGPGTRLTVT.

This clone was recorded a few times. The J gene is TRBJ1-5, the V gene TRBV4-3; D possibly corresponds to TRBD1 (5 bases). Germline V gives CDR1 LGHNA, CDR2 YSLEER. This CDR3 has 14 residues. V was cut by 1 base and J by 7 bases, with 11 bases left in between. The CDR3 loop is CASSQGAGTQPQHF. DNA of the CDR3: TGCGCCAGCAGCCAAGGGGCGGGGACGCAGCCCCAGCATTTT.

This chain links TRBV6-5 with TRBJ1-1; D gene ambiguous. Germline CDR1 is MNHEY and CDR2 is SVGAGI. V was shortened by 2 bases and J by 0 bases, with 4 bases between the two germline ends. CDR3 length: 13 amino acids. As DNA, the CDR3 is TGTGCCAGCAGTTACGACATGAACACTGAAGCTTTCTTT. It encodes CASSYDMNTEAFF.

This chain connects TRBV30 to TRBJ2-7; D remains unclear. The CDR3 runs 13 residues. Trimming took off 4 bases at V and 4 bases at J, with 14 bases between the two ends. CDR1 and CDR2 (germline): GTSNPN, SVGIG (reference sequence). The CDR3 sequence: CAWNPGVGYEQYF. In nucleotides, the CDR3 is TGTGCCTGGAATCCTGGAGTTGGGTACGAGCAGTACTTC.

The J gene is TRBJ1-2, the V gene TRBV6-5, with a weak D call TRBD1 (6 bases). This CDR3 contains 13 residues. Germline V gene lookup returns CDR1 MNHEY and CDR2 SVGAGI. V was cut by 2 bases and J by 8 bases, with 12 bases left in between. As DNA, the CDR3 is TGTGCCAGCAGTTACCAGGGGCAAAAGGGCTACACCTTC. This encodes CASSYQGQKGYTF.

The gene calls are TRBV19 and TRBJ2-1, with 11 bases fitting TRBD2. CDR3 length: 14 residues. Trimming removed 6 bases from V and 5 bases from J; junction bases left unmatched: 3. Per germline, CDR1 LNHDA and CDR2 SQIVND (reference sequence). In nucleotides, the CDR3 is TGTGCCAGTAGAGAACTAGCGGGAGACAATGAGCAGTTCTTC. It translates to CASRELAGDNEQFF.

The chain is built from TRBV6-5 and TRBJ1-4; D ambiguous. This CDR3 is 14 amino acids long. From germline, CDR1 is MNHEY and CDR2 SVGAGI. The germline V and J ends were trimmed by 7 bases and 0 bases, with 9 bases remaining between them. CDR3 sequence (DNA): TGTGCCAGCACCCTCAGTGCAACTAATGAAAAACTGTTTTTT. This codes for CASTLSATNEKLFF.

In nucleotides, the CDR3 is TGTGCCAGCAGCTCACCCGCGGGCTACGGAAGGTCTGAAGCTTTCTTT. Translated, it gives CASSSPAGYGRSEAFF. The rearrangement uses TRBV7-6 and TRBJ1-1; D remains unclear. The germline V gene has CDR1 SGHVS and CDR2 FNYEAQ. The CDR3 consists of 16 residues. Trimming removed 4 bases at V and 6 bases at J, with 21 bases between.

This chain links TRBV7-2 with TRBJ2-7; 10 bases fit TRBD2. The germline V gene encodes CDR1 SGHTA and CDR2 FQGNSA. With V trimmed by 2 bases and J by 2 bases, 3 bases remained unmatched. This CDR3 comprises 15 residues. The CDR3 loop reads CASSLRTSGAYEQYF. In DNA form, the CDR3 reads TGTGCCAGCAGCTTAAGGACTAGCGGAGCCTACGAGCAGTACTTC.

The chain links TRBV7-2 to TRBJ2-3, with 14 nucleotides matching TRBD2. Germline CDR1 SGHTA, CDR2 FQGNSA. J gave up 3 bases and V 5 bases, and 10 bases lay outside the gene matches. The CDR3 sequence is 18 residues long. CDR3 sequence reads: CASSLLRLAGGRTDTQYF. CDR3 DNA sequence: TGTGCCAGCAGCCTCCTAAGACTAGCGGGAGGGAGGACAGATACGCAGTATTTT.

This clone turned up a few times. The genes are TRBV6-5 and TRBJ1-1; D possibly corresponds to TRBD1 (6 bases). This CDR3 has 15 residues. V dropped 8 bases and J dropped 1 base, with 17 bases sitting between them. Germline CDR1 and CDR2: MNHEY and SVGAGI. CDR3 nucleotide sequence: TGTGCCAGCGGGATAGTGGGGGCGCCGAACACTGAAGCTTTCTTT. This sequence encodes CASGIVGAPNTEAFF.

The chain has TRBV3-1 (or the pseudogene TRBV3-2) and TRBJ2-7; D is possibly TRBD1 (6 bases). Trimming pared 2 bases from V and 2 bases from J, leaving 10 bases between. The germline gives CDR1 LGHDT, CDR2 YNNKEL (reference sequence). CDR3 length: 14 residues. CDR3 protein: CASSQSRGAYEQYF. CDR3 nucleotides: TGTGCCAGCAGCCAATCCAGGGGTGCCTACGAGCAGTACTTC.

The chain has TRBV24-1 and TRBJ2-1; 10 bases agree with TRBD2. The trim removed 0 bases at V and 7 bases at J, leaving 5 bases unmatched. The CDR3 consists of 16 residues. Germline V gives CDR1 KGHDR, CDR2 SFDVKD. The CDR3 coding sequence is TGTGCCACCAGTGATTTGCCCCGGACTAGCGGAAATGAGCAGTTCTTC. Amino acids: CATSDLPRTSGNEQFF.

The chain links TRBV13 to TRBJ2-7; D uncertain. Germline V gene data show CDR1 as PRHDT and CDR2 as FYEKMQ (reference sequence). V lost 5 bases and J 3 bases, leaving 11 bases between the germline ends. The CDR3 extends over 13 amino acids. The CDR3 reads CASSRDTDYEQYF. CDR3 nucleotides: TGTGCCAGCAGCCGAGACACAGACTACGAGCAGTACTTC.

This rearrangement joins TRBV19 to TRBJ2-7; TRBD1 agrees at 9 bases. Germline trimming cut 5 bases from V and 3 bases from J; bases unmatched to any gene: 5. This CDR3 is built from 14 residues. Germline assignment: CDR1 LNHDA and CDR2 SQIVND (reference sequence). For the CDR3, the DNA is TGTGCCAGTAGTCCGGGACAGGGACTCTACGAGCAGTACTTC. Protein: CASSPGQGLYEQYF.

The V call is TRBV19, the J call TRBJ1-1; possibly TRBD1 for D (5 bases). The germline CDR1 and CDR2 sequences are LNHDA and SQIVND (reference sequence). V was clipped by 8 bases and J by 7 bases, with 17 bases between them. The CDR3 consists of 13 residues. The chain's CDR3 is CASAPTPGVEAFF. The CDR3 region has the DNA TGTGCCAGTGCACCAACCCCGGGGGTTGAAGCTTTCTTT.

V and J are TRBV10-3 and TRBJ2-1; TRBD2 matches 13 bases. J lost 6 bases, V lost 6 bases, and 5 bases had no gene match. Germline-derived CDR1 and CDR2 are ENHRY and SYGVKD. The CDR3 length is 15 residues. The CDR3 region is CAISKGLAGPNEQFF. The CDR3 DNA sequence: TGTGCCATCAGCAAGGGACTAGCGGGACCCAATGAGCAGTTCTTC.

The rearrangement links TRBV15 to TRBJ2-5; a weak D match, TRBD1 (6 bases). V dropped 1 base and J dropped 4 bases, with 13 bases sitting between them. Germline-derived CDR1 and CDR2 are LNHNV and YYDKDF (reference sequence). The length of the CDR3 is 15 residues. CDR3 region: CATSRAQGRRETQYF. The CDR3 DNA is TGTGCCACCAGCAGAGCACAGGGAAGGCGAGAGACCCAGTACTTC.

The V call is TRBV30, the J call TRBJ2-1; 13 bases map to TRBD2. V trimming: 1 base; J trimming: 7 bases; junction bases outside the gene matches: 10. Looked up from germline, CDR1 is GTSNPN and CDR2 is SVGIG (reference sequence). The CDR3 totals 17 residues. The CDR3 DNA reads as TGTGCCTGGAGTGCCCTCCGGACTAGCGGGAGTGGGAATGAGCAGTTCTTC. Protein sequence: CAWSALRTSGSGNEQFF.

The chain recombines TRBV30 with TRBJ1-4; 10 bases are a match to TRBD1. CDR1 and CDR2 from the germline V gene are GTSNPN and SVGIG (reference sequence). V trimming: 1 base; J trimming: 6 bases; junction bases outside the gene matches: 5. The CDR3 is 15 amino acids. In DNA form, the CDR3 reads TGTGCCTGGAGTGATCAGACAGGGGGCTATGAAAAACTGTTTTTT. Translating gives CAWSDQTGGYEKLFF.